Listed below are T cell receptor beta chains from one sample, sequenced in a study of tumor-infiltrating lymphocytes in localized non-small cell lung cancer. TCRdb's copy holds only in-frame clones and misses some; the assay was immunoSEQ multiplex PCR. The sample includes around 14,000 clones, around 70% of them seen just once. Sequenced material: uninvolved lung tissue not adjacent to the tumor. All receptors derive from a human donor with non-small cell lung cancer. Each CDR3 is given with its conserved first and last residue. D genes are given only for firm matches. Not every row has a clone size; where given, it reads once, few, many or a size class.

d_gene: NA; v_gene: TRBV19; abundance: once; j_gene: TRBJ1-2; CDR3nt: TGTGCCACCAGACATCGGGGGGCATATGGCTACACCTTC; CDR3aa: CATRHRGAYGYTF
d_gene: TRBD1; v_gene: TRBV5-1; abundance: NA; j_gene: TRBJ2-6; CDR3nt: TGCGCCAGCAGCCCGGACAGGGCTCAAACCTTTCTGGTCTCTGGGGCCAACGTCCTGACTTTC; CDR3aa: CASSPDRAQTFLVSGANVLTF
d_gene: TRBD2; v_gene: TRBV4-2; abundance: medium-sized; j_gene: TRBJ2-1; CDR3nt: TGTGCCAGCAGCCAAGAGGAGGGCGGGGGGTCCAATGAGCAGTTCTTC; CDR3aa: CASSQEEGGGSNEQFF
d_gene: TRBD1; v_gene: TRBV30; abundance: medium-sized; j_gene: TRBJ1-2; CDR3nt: TGTGCCTGGAAAGGACAGGGGTCGGGAGGCTACACCTTC; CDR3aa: CAWKGQGSGGYTF
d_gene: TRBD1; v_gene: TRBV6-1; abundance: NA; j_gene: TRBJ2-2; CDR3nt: TGTGCCAGCAGTGACCGGGACAGGGGTATCACCGGGGAGCTGTTTTTT; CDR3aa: CASSDRDRGITGELFF
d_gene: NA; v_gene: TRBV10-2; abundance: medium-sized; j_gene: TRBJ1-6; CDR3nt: TGCGCCAGCAGAGAGGGTGGAAGTTCACCCCTCCACTTT; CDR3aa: CASREGGSSPLHF
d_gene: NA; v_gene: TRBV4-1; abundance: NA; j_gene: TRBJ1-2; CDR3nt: TGCGCCAGCAGCTCGGGGACTACCTACGGCTACACCTTC; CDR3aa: CASSSGTTYGYTF
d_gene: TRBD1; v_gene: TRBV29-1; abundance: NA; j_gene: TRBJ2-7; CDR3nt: TGCAGCGTTGAAGATTCGGGGACAGGCTACTACGAGCAGTACTTC; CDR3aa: CSVEDSGTGYYEQYF
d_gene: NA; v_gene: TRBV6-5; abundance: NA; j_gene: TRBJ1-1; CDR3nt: TGTGCCAGCAGTTACAACAGCCGGAAGAACACTGAAGCTTTCTTT; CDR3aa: CASSYNSRKNTEAFF
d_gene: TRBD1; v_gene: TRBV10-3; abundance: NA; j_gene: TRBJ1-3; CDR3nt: TGTGCCATCCGGAGAGACGGGACAGGGGGATTCTCTGGAAACACCATATATTTT; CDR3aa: CAIRRDGTGGFSGNTIYF
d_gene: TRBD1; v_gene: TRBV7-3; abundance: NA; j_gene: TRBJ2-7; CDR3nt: TGTGCCAGCAGCCTGTCACAGGGGCCAACCTACGAGCAGTACTTC; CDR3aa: CASSLSQGPTYEQYF
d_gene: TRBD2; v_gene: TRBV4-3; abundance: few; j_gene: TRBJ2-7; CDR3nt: TGCGCCAGCAGCCAAGGGACCGGGACTAGCGGATCCTACGAGCAGTACTTC; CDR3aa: CASSQGTGTSGSYEQYF
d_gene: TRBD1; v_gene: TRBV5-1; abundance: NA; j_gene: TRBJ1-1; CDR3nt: TGCGCCAGCAGCGCGGTCGGGACAGGGGTAAACACTGAAGCTTTCTTT; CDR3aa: CASSAVGTGVNTEAFF
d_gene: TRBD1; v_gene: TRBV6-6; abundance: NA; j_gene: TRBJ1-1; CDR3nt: TGTGCCAGCAGTCCCCCCCAGGGGGGGAACACTGAAGCTTTCTTT; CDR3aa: CASSPPQGGNTEAFF
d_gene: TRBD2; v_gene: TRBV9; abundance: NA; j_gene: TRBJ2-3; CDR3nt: TGTGCCAGCAGCGTATCAGCGGGACTATCAAGCAGTGCAGATACGCAGTATTTT; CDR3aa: CASSVSAGLSSSADTQYF
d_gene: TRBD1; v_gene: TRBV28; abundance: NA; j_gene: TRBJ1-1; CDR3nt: TGTGCCAGCAGTTGGACAGGGGCACGAACTGAAGCTTTCTTT; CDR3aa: CASSWTGARTEAFF
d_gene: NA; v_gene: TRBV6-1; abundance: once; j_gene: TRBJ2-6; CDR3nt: TGTGCCAGCAGTGAACGCGGGGGCTTCTCTGGGGCCAACGTCCTGACTTTC; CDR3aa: CASSERGGFSGANVLTF
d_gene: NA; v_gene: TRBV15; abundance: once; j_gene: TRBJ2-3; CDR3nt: TGTGCCACCAGCAGACGGGGGATTAGCACAGATACGCAGTATTTT; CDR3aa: CATSRRGISTDTQYF
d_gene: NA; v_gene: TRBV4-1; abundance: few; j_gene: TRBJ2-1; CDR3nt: TGCGCCAGCAGCCGGATGCAGGGGAGCTCCTACAATGAGCAGTTCTTC; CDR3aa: CASSRMQGSSYNEQFF
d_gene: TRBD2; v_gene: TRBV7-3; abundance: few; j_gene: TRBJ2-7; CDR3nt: TGTGCCAGCAGCTTAGGGACTAGCGGGAGCTACGAGCAGTACTTC; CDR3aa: CASSLGTSGSYEQYF
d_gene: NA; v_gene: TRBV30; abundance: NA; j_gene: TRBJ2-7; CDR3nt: TGTGCCTGGTCAGGAAAAAGTTACGAGCAGTACTTC; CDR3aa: CAWSGKSYEQYF
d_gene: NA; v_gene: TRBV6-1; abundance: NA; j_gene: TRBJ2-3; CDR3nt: TGTGCCAGCAGTGAGCCAATAGCGGTTACCACAGATACGCAGTATTTT; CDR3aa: CASSEPIAVTTDTQYF
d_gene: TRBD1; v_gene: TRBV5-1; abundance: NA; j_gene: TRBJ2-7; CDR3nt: TGCGCCAGCAGCTTGGAGGGGGCTGGGTATGAGCAGTACTTC; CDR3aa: CASSLEGAGYEQYF
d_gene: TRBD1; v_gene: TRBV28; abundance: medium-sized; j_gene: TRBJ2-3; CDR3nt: TGTGCCACCGGACAGGGAACAGATACGCAGTATTTT; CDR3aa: CATGQGTDTQYF
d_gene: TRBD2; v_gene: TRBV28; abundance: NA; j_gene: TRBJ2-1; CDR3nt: TGTGCCAGCAGTTGGTTCCGTAGCGGGATCTACAATGAGCAGTTCTTC; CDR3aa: CASSWFRSGIYNEQFF
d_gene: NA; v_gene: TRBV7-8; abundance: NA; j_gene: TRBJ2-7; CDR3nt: TGTGCCAGCAGCCTAGGGCGCCCCTACGAGCAGTACTTC; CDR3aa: CASSLGRPYEQYF
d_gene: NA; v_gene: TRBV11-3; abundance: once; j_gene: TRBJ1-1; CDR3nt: TGTGCCAGCAGCTTACGAGTAGTGGGGACTGAAGCTTTCTTT; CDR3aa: CASSLRVVGTEAFF
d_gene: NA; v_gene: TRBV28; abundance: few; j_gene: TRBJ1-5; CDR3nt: TGTGCCAGCAGTTCGCCCCGGGCCGAGCATTTT; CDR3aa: CASSSPRAEHF
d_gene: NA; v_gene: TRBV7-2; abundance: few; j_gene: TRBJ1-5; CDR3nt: TGTGCCAGCAGCTTAGGATATTATCAGCCCCAGCATTTT; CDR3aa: CASSLGYYQPQHF